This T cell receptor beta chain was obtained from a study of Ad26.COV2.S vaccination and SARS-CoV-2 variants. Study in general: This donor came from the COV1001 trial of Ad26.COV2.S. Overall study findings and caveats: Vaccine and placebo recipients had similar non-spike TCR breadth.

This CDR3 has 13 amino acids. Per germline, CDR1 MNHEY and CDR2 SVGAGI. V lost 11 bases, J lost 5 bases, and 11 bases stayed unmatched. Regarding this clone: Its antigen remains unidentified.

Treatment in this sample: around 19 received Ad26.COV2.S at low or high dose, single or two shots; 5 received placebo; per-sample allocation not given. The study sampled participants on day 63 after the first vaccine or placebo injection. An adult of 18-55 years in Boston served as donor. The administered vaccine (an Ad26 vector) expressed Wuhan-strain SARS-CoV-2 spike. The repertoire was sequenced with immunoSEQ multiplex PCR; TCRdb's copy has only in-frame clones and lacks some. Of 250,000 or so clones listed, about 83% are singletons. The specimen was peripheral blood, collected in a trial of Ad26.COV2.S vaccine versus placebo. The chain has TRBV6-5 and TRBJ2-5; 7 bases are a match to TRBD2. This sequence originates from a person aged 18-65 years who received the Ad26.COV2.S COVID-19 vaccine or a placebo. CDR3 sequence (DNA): TGTGCCTATGGGAGGGAACCGCGGGAGACCCAGTACTTC. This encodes CAYGREPRETQYF.